These 18 T cell receptor beta chains originate from one sample sequenced in a study of cytomegalovirus exposure and HLA in healthy donors. With 60 Vbeta and 13 Jbeta primers, the PCR was carried out. Sequencing used immunoSEQ multiplex PCR; TCRdb keeps in-frame clones, though not all of them. This sample has some 170,000 clones, with over 75% found just once. The specimen was PBMCs. These receptors all come from a woman aged 25 to 39 in good health and CMV-seronegative.

V is TRBV14 and J is TRBJ2-7; TRBD2 agrees at 14 bases. Germline trimming cut 6 bases from V and 4 bases from J; bases unmatched to any gene: 8. The CDR3 totals 16 residues. CDR1 is SGHDN, CDR2 FVKESK, per germline. The CDR3 protein is CASSQGLAGARYEQYF. The CDR3 DNA reads TGTGCCAGCAGTCAGGGACTAGCGGGAGCACGGTACGAGCAGTACTTC. The complete variable domain, with remaining parts taken from reference TRBV14 and TRBJ2-7, reads EAGVTQFPSHSVIEKGQTVTLRCDPISGHDNLYWYRRVMGKEIKFLLHFVKESKQDESGMPNNRFLAERTGGTYSTLKVQPAELEDSGVYFCASSQGLAGARYEQYFGPGTRLTVT.

There are a few counts of this clone. The chain recombines TRBV6-1 with TRBJ1-5; 8 nucleotides agree with TRBD1. This CDR3 spans 17 amino acids. CDR1 and CDR2 from the germline V gene are MNHNS and SASEGT. Unmatched junction bases numbered 9, after V lost 2 bases and J lost 3 bases. DNA of the CDR3: TGTGCCAGCAGTGAACGGCACGGGGACAGGCTCAATCAGCCCCAGCATTTT. Amino acid sequence: CASSERHGDRLNQPQHF.

This sequence joins TRBV13 and TRBJ1-1, with D tentatively TRBD1 (5 bases). Trimming took 2 bases from V and 0 from J, leaving 16 bases between them. CDR1 is PRHDT and CDR2 is FYEKMQ in the germline V gene (reference sequence). CDR3 length: 17 residues. Here the CDR3 DNA reads TGTGCCAGCAGCTTATATTCCCCCTGGGGGGTGAACACTGAAGCTTTCTTT. Protein: CASSLYSPWGVNTEAFF.

This clone was found a few times. The chain couples TRBV6-1 to TRBJ2-7; TRBD1 aligns across 7 bases. V shed 7 bases, J shed 4 bases, and the junction held 7 bases outside the gene matches. Germline V CDR1 and CDR2: MNHNS, SASEGT. The CDR3 extends over 13 amino acids. CDR3: CASTTGQRYEQYF. As DNA, the CDR3 is TGTGCCAGCACCACGGGACAGCGATACGAGCAGTACTTC.

CDR3 loop: CASSFGQGASGELFF. The CDR3 coding sequence is TGCGCCAGCAGCTTCGGACAGGGGGCGTCTGGGGAGCTGTTTTTT. The chain employs TRBV5-1 and TRBJ2-2; TRBD1 agrees at 11 bases. The ends lost 2 bases at V and 8 bases at J; junction bases unmatched: 5. In germline, CDR1 is SGHRS, CDR2 YFSETQ. The CDR3 is 15 amino acids. The whole variable domain, filled in from reference TRBV5-1 and TRBJ2-2, reads KAGVTQTPRYLIKTRGQQVTLSCSPISGHRSVSWYQQTPGQGLQFLFEYFSETQRNKGNFPGRFSGRQFSNSRSEMNVSTLELGDSALYLCASSFGQGASGELFFGEGSRLTVL.

The J gene is TRBJ2-7, the V gene TRBV6-5; perhaps TRBD2 as D (6 bases). The CDR3 consists of 15 residues. V lost 5 bases to trimming and J lost 1 base, with 15 bases between them. The germline V gene has CDR1 MNHEY and CDR2 SVGAGI. CDR3 nucleotide sequence: TGTGCCAGCAGTAGGGCCTCTAGCGTTTCCTACGAGCAGTACTTC. This codes for CASSRASSVSYEQYF.

The V call is TRBV11-3, the J call TRBJ1-3; D is ambiguous. The V end lost 5 bases, the J end lost 4 bases, and 9 bases lay between the germline ends. This CDR3 spans 13 amino acids. Germline V gives CDR1 SGHNT, CDR2 YENEEA. In nucleotides, the CDR3 is TGTGCCAGCAGCGCCGGGGTGGGAAACACCATATATTTT. As protein: CASSAGVGNTIYF.

This clone was recorded only once. V gene TRBV11-2 combines with J gene TRBJ1-2, with 7 bases that match TRBD1. The germline V gene has CDR1 SGHAT and CDR2 FQNNGV. The CDR3 extends over 19 amino acids. After removal of 3 bases from V and 0 bases from J, the junction contained 16 bases not matched to a gene. For the CDR3, the DNA is TGTGCCAGCAGCTTCTTGGCCGGGAGACAGGGCCCCTCTAACTATGGCTACACCTTC. Protein: CASSFLAGRQGPSNYGYTF.

Here the CDR3 DNA reads TGTGCCAGCAGCCAAGATAGGGGACAGGGTAAAAATCATGGCTACACCTTC. It specifies CASSQDRGQGKNHGYTF. This chain uses TRBV4-2 with TRBJ1-2; 9 bases align to TRBD1. The CDR3 has 17 residues. Germline CDR1 is LGHNA and CDR2 is YNFKEQ. The V gene end was trimmed by 0 bases and the J gene end by 6 bases; junction bases not matched to a gene: 11.

This clone was found a few times. The CDR3 bases are TGTGCCAGTAGTATAGACGGGGTCGAGCAGTACTTC. Protein sequence: CASSIDGVEQYF. The genes are TRBV19 and TRBJ2-7, with D maybe TRBD2 (5 bases). Between the trimmed V and J ends, which lost 0 bases and 6 bases, there was a span of 6 bases. The length of the CDR3 is 12 residues. Germline-derived CDR1 and CDR2 are LNHDA and SQIVND (reference sequence).

This clone has a single count. The genes are TRBV11-2 and TRBJ1-2; D call uncertain. The CDR3 consists of 16 residues. CDR1 SGHAT and CDR2 FQNNGV come from the germline V gene. Trimming took 1 base from V and 5 from J, leaving 17 bases between them. The CDR3, as DNA: TGTGCCAGCAGCTTAGGTAGGAGGGCAGGCGCTTATGGCTACACCTTC. This encodes CASSLGRRAGAYGYTF.

This clone ranks as medium-sized. The chain carries TRBV30 and TRBJ2-5, with a weak D call TRBD2 (6 bases). The CDR3 contains 15 residues. Germline V gives CDR1 GTSNPN, CDR2 SVGIG (reference sequence). With 4 bases removed from V and 3 bases from J, the gap between germline ends came to 18 bases. The CDR3 protein is CAWTTLTTSKETQYF. For the CDR3, the DNA is TGTGCCTGGACAACATTAACGACTAGTAAAGAGACCCAGTACTTC.

The V call is TRBV5-4, the J call TRBJ1-3; TRBD1 agrees at 7 bases. V lost 4 bases to trimming and J lost 0 bases; unmatched junction nucleotides: 7. CDR3 size: 16 residues. Germline assignment: CDR1 SGHNT and CDR2 YYREEE (reference sequence). CDR3 nucleotides: TGTGCCAGCAGCCTCGACAGGGCTTCCTCTGGAAACACCATATATTTT. This sequence encodes CASSLDRASSGNTIYF.

The V gene is TRBV10-3, the J gene TRBJ2-1; D is possibly TRBD1 (6 bases). The V gene's germline CDR1 is ENHRY and CDR2 SYGVKD. The CDR3 spans 15 residues. Trimming removed 6 bases from V and 8 bases from J, with 20 bases in between. The DNA of the CDR3 is TGTGCCATCAGCCCCGTGAGGGACACCCAGGATGAGCAGTTCTTC. Protein sequence: CAISPVRDTQDEQFF.

This chain uses TRBV18 with TRBJ1-5; TRBD1 might be the D (6 bases). The V end was cut by 3 bases, the J end by 5 bases, with 14 bases between. This CDR3 is built from 15 residues. CDR1 and CDR2 (germline): KGHSH, LQKENI. CDR3 loop: CASSPQYNRDQPQHF. The CDR3 nucleotides read TGTGCCAGCTCACCGCAATACAACAGGGATCAGCCCCAGCATTTT.

V usage is TRBV18 and J usage is TRBJ2-7; 11 positions match TRBD2. The CDR3 is 15 residues long. Per the germline V gene, CDR1 is KGHSH and CDR2 is LQKENI. J lost 5 bases, V lost 0 bases, and 3 bases had no gene match. CDR3 in amino acids: CASSPPTSGRNEQYF. CDR3 bases: TGTGCCAGCTCACCACCTACTAGCGGGAGAAACGAGCAGTACTTC.

The chain links TRBV5-1 to TRBJ2-3, with D possibly matching TRBD2 (7 bases). The CDR3 is made up of 18 amino acids. V was cut by 0 bases and J by 5 bases, with 22 bases left in between. Germline V gene sequence: CDR1 SGHRS, CDR2 YFSETQ. The CDR3 coding sequence is TGCGCCAGCAGCTTGGCCGGGGCCGGGGGGCTCTCCGGAGATACGCAGTATTTT. Translating it yields CASSLAGAGGLSGDTQYF.

The V and J genes are TRBV30 and TRBJ1-4, with a tentative D call TRBD1 (6 bases). The CDR3 covers 14 residues. CDR1 is GTSNPN, CDR2 SVGIG, per germline (reference sequence). The V and J ends lost 2 bases and 4 bases respectively, with 11 bases between them. The CDR3 spells CAWSRGASNEKLFF. The CDR3 coding sequence is TGTGCCTGGAGTCGGGGGGCGAGTAATGAAAAACTGTTTTTT. The full variable domain, rest sourced from reference TRBV30 and TRBJ1-4, is SQTIHQWPATLVQPVGSPLSLECTVEGTSNPNLYWYRQAAGRGLQLLFYSVGIGQISSEVPQNLSASRPQDRQFILSSKKLLLSDSGFYLCAWSRGASNEKLFFGSGTQLSVL.